This entry lists 21 T cell receptor beta chains sequenced from one sample in a study of blood T cell repertoires in COVID-19. TCRdb's copy holds only in-frame clones and misses some; the assay was immunoSEQ multiplex PCR. The sample carries roughly 250,000 clones, around 90% recorded once. Sequenced material: PBMCs or T cells enriched from blood (not recorded which). The origin of the receptors is a woman in her fifties or sixties who had recovered from COVID-19.

The chain couples TRBV11-2 to TRBJ2-5, with 11 bases fitting TRBD2. The germline V gene has CDR1 SGHAT and CDR2 FQNNGV. The J segment lost 2 bases and the V segment lost 2 bases, leaving 7 bases of the junction unmatched. The CDR3 length is 17 residues. Here the CDR3 DNA reads TGTGCCAGCAGCTTACTCGGGACTAGCGGAACTCAAGAGACCCAGTACTTC. Amino acids: CASSLLGTSGTQETQYF.

The chain uses TRBV19 and TRBJ2-7; the D is unclear. With 4 bases removed from V and 8 bases from J, the gap between germline ends came to 12 bases. The CDR3 totals 12 residues. Germline V CDR1 and CDR2: LNHDA, SQIVND (reference sequence). The CDR3 protein is CASSTNSGQQYF. The CDR3 DNA reads as TGTGCCAGTAGTACCAACAGTGGCCAGCAGTACTTC.

The chain carries TRBV7-2 and TRBJ1-1, with D hard to call. CDR1 and CDR2 from the germline V gene are SGHTA and FQGNSA. The CDR3 totals 12 residues. The V and J ends lost 9 bases and 11 bases respectively, with 19 bases between them. Here the CDR3 reads CASSGEVGRAFF. For the CDR3, the DNA is TGTGCCAGTTCTGGAGAGGTGGGGAGGGCTTTCTTT.

CDR3 in amino acids: CASTDRGGYNEQFF. In DNA form, the CDR3 reads TGTGCCAGTACCGACAGGGGTGGCTACAATGAGCAGTTCTTC. V and J are TRBV19 and TRBJ2-1; the match to TRBD1 covers 8 bases. Germline values: CDR1 LNHDA, CDR2 SQIVND (reference sequence). The V gene end was trimmed by 7 bases and the J gene end by 3 bases; junction bases not matched to a gene: 5. This CDR3 spans 14 amino acids. The full variable domain, rest sourced from reference TRBV19 and TRBJ2-1, is DGGITQSPKYLFRKEGQNVTLSCEQNLNHDAMYWYRQDPGQGLRLIYYSQIVNDFQKGDIAEGYSVSREKKESFPLTVTSAQKNPTAFYLCASTDRGGYNEQFFGPGTRLTVL.

The CDR3 DNA is TGTGCCATCAGGGGGCTTCAAGAGACCCAGTACTTC. Protein sequence: CAIRGLQETQYF. The chain carries TRBV10-3 and TRBJ2-5, with a possible D match to TRBD1 (5 bases). The germline gives CDR1 ENHRY, CDR2 SYGVKD. The CDR3 loop spans 12 amino acids. The V end was cut by 6 bases, the J end by 2 bases, with 7 bases between.

This sequence joins TRBV5-5 and TRBJ1-2, with 7 bases matching TRBD1. This CDR3 is built from 16 residues. V shed 4 bases and J 9 bases; nucleotides not matched to a gene: 18. Germline values: CDR1 SGHKS, CDR2 YYEKEE (reference sequence). CDR3 DNA sequence: TGTGCCAGCAGCCTTCGACAGGGAGGTACAGGGTCAAGCTACACCTTC. It specifies CASSLRQGGTGSSYTF.

This clone is a singleton in its sample. J is TRBJ1-4 and V is TRBV15, with 8 bases aligning to TRBD1. Germline loops: CDR1 LNHNV, CDR2 YYDKDF (reference sequence). The CDR3 has 14 amino acids. Trimming cost V 4 bases and J 7 bases; bases outside gene matches: 5. The CDR3 here is CATSTGGSGEKLFF. The CDR3 DNA reads as TGTGCCACCAGCACAGGGGGCTCTGGTGAAAAACTGTTTTTT.

The chain employs TRBV6-4 and TRBJ1-2; D may be TRBD1 (6 bases). Germline lookup yields CDR1 MRHNA and CDR2 SNTAGT. Trimming left V 2 bases short and J 8 bases short, with 15 bases between. There are 14 residues in the CDR3. This CDR3 is CASSDPGRGGGYTF. The CDR3, as DNA: TGTGCCAGCAGTGACCCGGGGCGAGGGGGAGGCTACACCTTC.

The genes are TRBV30 and TRBJ2-2; D is uncertain. The germline V gene encodes CDR1 GTSNPN and CDR2 SVGIG (reference sequence). Trimming removed 4 bases from V and 2 bases from J, with 8 bases in between. CDR3 length equals 13 residues. The CDR3 nucleotides are TGTGCCTGGAACCCAGGCAACACCGGGGAGCTGTTTTTT. It encodes CAWNPGNTGELFF.

The chain joins TRBV6-4 to TRBJ2-3, with TRBD1 identical over 9 bases. Germline V lookup: CDR1 MRHNA, CDR2 SNTAGT. This CDR3 has 14 amino acids. J lost 5 bases, V lost 5 bases, and 5 bases had no gene match. DNA of the CDR3: TGTGCCAGCAGTAGACAGGGGGAAGGAGATACGCAGTATTTT. Translating it yields CASSRQGEGDTQYF.

The chain has TRBV18 and TRBJ2-3; the match to TRBD1 covers 9 bases. The CDR3 is 16 amino acids. Germline V gene data show CDR1 as KGHSH and CDR2 as LQKENI. V lost 5 bases and J lost 0; bases outside the gene matches: 6. CDR3 in DNA: TGTGCCAGCTCATCGGAAGGGACAGGGAGCACAGATACGCAGTATTTT. Translation gives CASSSEGTGSTDTQYF.

This rearrangement joins TRBV11-3 to TRBJ2-1, with D possibly TRBD2 on 6 matching bases. This CDR3 comprises 15 residues. Trimming left V 5 bases short and J 1 base short, with 12 bases between. Germline assignment: CDR1 SGHNT and CDR2 YENEEA. CDR3 DNA: TGTGCCAGCAGCAGCGGGTCCAATTCCTACAATGAGCAGTTCTTC. Translating gives CASSSGSNSYNEQFF.

This clone was seen just once. This chain links TRBV30 with TRBJ2-2; D unresolved. V was pared by 4 bases and J by 1 base, with 7 bases between. Germline CDR1 is GTSNPN and CDR2 is SVGIG (reference sequence). There are 13 residues in the CDR3. CDR3 nucleotide sequence: TGTGCCTGGACGCGTCAGAACACCGGGGAGCTGTTTTTT. It specifies CAWTRQNTGELFF.

This clone came up a few times. This chain joins TRBV5-1 and TRBJ1-2; TRBD1 might be the D (6 bases). Germline CDR1 and CDR2: SGHRS and YFSETQ. V lost 4 bases, J lost 3 bases, and 16 bases lay in between. The CDR3 contains 15 residues. CDR3 coding DNA: TGCGCCAGCAGCCGAGGACAGACCGGGGACTATGGCTACACCTTC. Its translation: CASSRGQTGDYGYTF.

J is TRBJ1-1 and V is TRBV3-1 (or the pseudogene TRBV3-2), with 8 positions matching TRBD1. The CDR3 contains 18 residues. Per the germline V gene, CDR1 is LGHDT and CDR2 is YNNKEL (reference sequence). With V trimmed by 0 bases and J by 0 bases, 9 bases remained unmatched. This CDR3 reads CASSQDRGPGAMNTEAFF. CDR3 sequence (DNA): TGTGCCAGCAGCCAAGACAGGGGGCCAGGGGCCATGAACACTGAAGCTTTCTTT.

The chain joins TRBV10-3 to TRBJ2-1; D not certain. V was clipped by 2 bases and J by 5 bases, with 4 bases between them. Germline CDR1 and CDR2: ENHRY and SYGVKD. The CDR3 has 12 amino acids. CDR3 coding DNA: TGTGCCATCAGTGAGCGGGACAATGAGCAGTTCTTC. It encodes CAISERDNEQFF.

This sequence joins TRBV6-5 and TRBJ2-4; D may be TRBD1 (5 bases). The CDR3 sequence is 16 residues long. Germline V gene sequence: CDR1 MNHEY, CDR2 SVGAGI. The ends were cut back, 0 bases at V and 1 base at J, with 10 bases in the middle. The chain's CDR3 is CASSYSSTEAKNIQYF. The CDR3 nucleotides read TGTGCCAGCAGTTACTCCTCGACAGAGGCCAAAAACATTCAGTACTTC.

The chain recombines TRBV2 with TRBJ2-1, with D perhaps matching TRBD2 (5 bases). Looked up from germline, CDR1 is SNHLY and CDR2 is FYNNEI. The CDR3 loop spans 15 amino acids. Trimming shortened V by 6 bases and J by 6 bases, and 18 bases separated the two germline ends. Here the CDR3 DNA reads TGTGCCAGCAGGGGTTCCGGCCGGAGGATCAATGAGCAGTTCTTC. Protein: CASRGSGRRINEQFF.

The gene calls are TRBV7-9 and TRBJ2-7, with TRBD2 identical over 7 bases. CDR1 and CDR2 (germline): SEHNR, FQNEAQ (reference sequence). The length of the CDR3 is 18 residues. V lost 5 bases to trimming and J lost 2 bases; unmatched junction nucleotides: 18. For the CDR3, the DNA is TGTGCCAGCAGCGATAGTGCCCTGGGAAAGGCGGGGGCCTACGAGCAGTACTTC. Its protein product is CASSDSALGKAGAYEQYF.

This chain joins TRBV27 and TRBJ2-7, with TRBD1 identical over 12 bases. J gave up 0 bases and V 5 bases, and 5 bases lay outside the gene matches. The length of the CDR3 is 16 residues. Per the germline V gene, CDR1 is MNHEY and CDR2 is SMNVEV (reference sequence). The CDR3 sequence: CASSPGTGGDSYEQYF. The DNA of the CDR3 is TGTGCCAGCAGTCCAGGGACAGGGGGCGACTCCTACGAGCAGTACTTC.

This clone was seen many times. The chain is built from TRBV2 and TRBJ1-2; a possible D gene is TRBD1 (5 bases). Looked up from germline, CDR1 is SNHLY and CDR2 is FYNNEI. V was shortened by 5 bases and J by 7 bases, with 14 bases between the two germline ends. The CDR3 has 13 residues. CDR3 in DNA: TGTGCCAGCAGTCAGGGTTTGCGAGGTGGCTACACCTTC. It specifies CASSQGLRGGYTF.